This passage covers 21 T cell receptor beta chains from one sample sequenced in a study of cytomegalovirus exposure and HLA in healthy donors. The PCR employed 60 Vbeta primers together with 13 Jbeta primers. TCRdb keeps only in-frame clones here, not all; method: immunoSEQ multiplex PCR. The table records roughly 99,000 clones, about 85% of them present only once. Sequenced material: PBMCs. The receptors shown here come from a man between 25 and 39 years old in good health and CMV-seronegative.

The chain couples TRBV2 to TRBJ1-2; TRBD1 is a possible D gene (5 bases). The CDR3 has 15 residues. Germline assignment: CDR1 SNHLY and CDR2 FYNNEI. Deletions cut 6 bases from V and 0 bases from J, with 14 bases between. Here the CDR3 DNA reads TGTGCCAGCAGCTCGGCTAGGGGTGCTAACTATGGCTACACCTTC. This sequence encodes CASSSARGANYGYTF.

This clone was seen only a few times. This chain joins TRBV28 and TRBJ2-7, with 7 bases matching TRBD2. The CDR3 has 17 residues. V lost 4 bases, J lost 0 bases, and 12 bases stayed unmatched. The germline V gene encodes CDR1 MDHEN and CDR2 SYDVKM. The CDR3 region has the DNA TGTGCCAGCAGTTCTGCGCGGGGGTCTTATCGCTCCTACGAGCAGTACTTC. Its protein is CASSSARGSYRSYEQYF.

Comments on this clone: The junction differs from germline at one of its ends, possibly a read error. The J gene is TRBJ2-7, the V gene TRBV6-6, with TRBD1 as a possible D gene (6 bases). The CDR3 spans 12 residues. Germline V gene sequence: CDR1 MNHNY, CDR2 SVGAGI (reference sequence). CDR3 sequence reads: CASSDSLYGQYF. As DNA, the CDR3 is TGTGCCAGCTCGGACAGCCTCTACGGGCAGTACTTC.

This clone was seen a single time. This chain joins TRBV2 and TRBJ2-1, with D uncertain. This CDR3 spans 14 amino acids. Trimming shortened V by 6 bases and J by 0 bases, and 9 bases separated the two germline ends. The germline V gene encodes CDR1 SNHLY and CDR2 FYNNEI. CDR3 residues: CASRPERSYNEQFF. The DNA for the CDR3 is TGTGCCAGCAGACCGGAGCGCTCCTACAATGAGCAGTTCTTC.

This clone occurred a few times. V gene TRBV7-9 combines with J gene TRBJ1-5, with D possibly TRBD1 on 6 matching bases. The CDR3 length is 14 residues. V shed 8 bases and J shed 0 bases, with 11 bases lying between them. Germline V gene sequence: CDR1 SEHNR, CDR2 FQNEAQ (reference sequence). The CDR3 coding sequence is TGTGCCAGCGCCCTAGGGGGTAGCAATCAGCCCCAGCATTTT. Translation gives CASALGGSNQPQHF.

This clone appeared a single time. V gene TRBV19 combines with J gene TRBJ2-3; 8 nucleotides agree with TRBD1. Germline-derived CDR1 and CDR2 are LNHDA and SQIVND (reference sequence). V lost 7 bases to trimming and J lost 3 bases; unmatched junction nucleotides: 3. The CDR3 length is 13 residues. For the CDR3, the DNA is TGTGCCAGTACCAGGGGGCTAACAGATACGCAGTATTTT. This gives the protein CASTRGLTDTQYF. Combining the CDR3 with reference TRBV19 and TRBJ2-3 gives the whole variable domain DGGITQSPKYLFRKEGQNVTLSCEQNLNHDAMYWYRQDPGQGLRLIYYSQIVNDFQKGDIAEGYSVSREKKESFPLTVTSAQKNPTAFYLCASTRGLTDTQYFGPGTRLTVL.

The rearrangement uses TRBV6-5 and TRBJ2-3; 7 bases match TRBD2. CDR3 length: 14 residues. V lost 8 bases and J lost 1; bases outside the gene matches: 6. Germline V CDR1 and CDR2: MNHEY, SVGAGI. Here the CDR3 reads CASQLGGGTDTQYF. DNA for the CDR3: TGTGCCAGCCAACTGGGGGGGGGCACAGATACGCAGTATTTT.

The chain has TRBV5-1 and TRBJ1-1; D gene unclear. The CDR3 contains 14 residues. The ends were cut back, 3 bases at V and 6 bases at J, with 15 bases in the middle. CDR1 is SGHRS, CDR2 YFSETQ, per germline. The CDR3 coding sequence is TGCGCCAGCAGCTCGCCGGGAGAAGTGCCTGAAGCTTTCTTT. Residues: CASSSPGEVPEAFF.

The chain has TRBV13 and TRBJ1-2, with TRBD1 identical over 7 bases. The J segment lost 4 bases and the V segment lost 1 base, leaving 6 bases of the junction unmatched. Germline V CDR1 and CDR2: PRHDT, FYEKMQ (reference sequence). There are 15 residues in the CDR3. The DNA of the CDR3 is TGTGCCAGCAGCTTAGAGGGGGCACCCCGCTATGGCTACACCTTC. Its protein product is CASSLEGAPRYGYTF.

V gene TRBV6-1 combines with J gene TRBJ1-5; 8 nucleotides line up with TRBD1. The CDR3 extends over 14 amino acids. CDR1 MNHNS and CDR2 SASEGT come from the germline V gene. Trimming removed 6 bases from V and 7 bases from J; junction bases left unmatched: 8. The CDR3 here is CASRLTGEGQPQHF. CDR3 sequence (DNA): TGTGCCAGCAGGTTGACAGGGGAGGGCCAGCCCCAGCATTTT.

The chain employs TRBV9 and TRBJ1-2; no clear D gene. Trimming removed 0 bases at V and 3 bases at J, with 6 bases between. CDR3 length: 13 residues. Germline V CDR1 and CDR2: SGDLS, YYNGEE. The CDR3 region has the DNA TGTGCCAGCAGCGTAGACACCTACTATGGCTACACCTTC. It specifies CASSVDTYYGYTF.

CDR3 nucleotides: TGTGCCAGCAGCCCCACAGGGCAAGAGACCCAGTACTTC. As protein: CASSPTGQETQYF. This rearrangement joins TRBV7-3 to TRBJ2-5; TRBD1 might be the D (6 bases). V was pared by 5 bases and J by 2 bases, with 9 bases between. This CDR3 spans 13 amino acids. Looked up from germline, CDR1 is SGHTA and CDR2 is FQGTGA.

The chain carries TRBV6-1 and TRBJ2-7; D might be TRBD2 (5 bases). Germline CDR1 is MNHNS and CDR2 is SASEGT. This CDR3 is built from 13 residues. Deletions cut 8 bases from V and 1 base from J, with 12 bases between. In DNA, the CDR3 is TGTGCCAGCGCTCGCCCGGGGTCCTACGAGCAGTACTTC. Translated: CASARPGSYEQYF.

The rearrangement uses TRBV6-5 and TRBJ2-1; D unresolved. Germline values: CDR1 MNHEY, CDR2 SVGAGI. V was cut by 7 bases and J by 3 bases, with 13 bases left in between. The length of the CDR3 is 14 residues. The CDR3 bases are TGTGCCAGCATGATTAGGCGGAGCTACAATGAGCAGTTCTTC. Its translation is CASMIRRSYNEQFF.

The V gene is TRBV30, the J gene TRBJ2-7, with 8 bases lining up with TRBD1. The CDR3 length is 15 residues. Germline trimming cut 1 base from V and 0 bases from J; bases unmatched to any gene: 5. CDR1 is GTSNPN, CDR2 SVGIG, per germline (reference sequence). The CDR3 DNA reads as TGTGCCTGGAGTGGAAGGACAGGGATCTCCTACGAGCAGTACTTC. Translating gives CAWSGRTGISYEQYF.

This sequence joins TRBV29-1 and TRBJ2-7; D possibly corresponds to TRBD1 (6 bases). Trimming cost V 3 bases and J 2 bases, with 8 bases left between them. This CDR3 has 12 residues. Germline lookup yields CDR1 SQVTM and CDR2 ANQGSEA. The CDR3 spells CSVDQGPYEQYF. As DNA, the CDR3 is TGCAGCGTTGATCAGGGGCCCTACGAGCAGTACTTC.

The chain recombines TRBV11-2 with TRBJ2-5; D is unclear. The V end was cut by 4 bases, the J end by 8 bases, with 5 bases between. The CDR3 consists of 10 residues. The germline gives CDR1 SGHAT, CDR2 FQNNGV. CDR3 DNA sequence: TGTGCCAGCAGCTCCCGTACCCAGTACTTC. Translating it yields CASSSRTQYF.

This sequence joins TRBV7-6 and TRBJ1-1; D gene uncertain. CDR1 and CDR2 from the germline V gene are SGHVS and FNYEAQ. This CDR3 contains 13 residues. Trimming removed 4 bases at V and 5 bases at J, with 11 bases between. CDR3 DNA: TGTGCCAGCAGCTCAGGACTGGGGACTGAAGCTTTCTTT. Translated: CASSSGLGTEAFF.

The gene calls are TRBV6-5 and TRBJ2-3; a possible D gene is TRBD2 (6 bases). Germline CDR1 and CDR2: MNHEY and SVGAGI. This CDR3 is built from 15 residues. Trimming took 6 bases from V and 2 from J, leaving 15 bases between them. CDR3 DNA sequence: TGTGCCAGCAGCCCACGGGGAGGAATCACAGATACGCAGTATTTT. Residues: CASSPRGGITDTQYF.

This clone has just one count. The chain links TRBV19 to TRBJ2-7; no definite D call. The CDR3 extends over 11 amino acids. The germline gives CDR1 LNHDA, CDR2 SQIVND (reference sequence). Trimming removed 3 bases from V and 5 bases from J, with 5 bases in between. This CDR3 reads CASSIHHEQYF. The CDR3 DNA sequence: TGTGCCAGTAGTATTCATCACGAGCAGTACTTC.

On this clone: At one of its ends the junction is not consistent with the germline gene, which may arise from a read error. CDR3 residues: CASSYRTSGITF. The CDR3 nucleotides read TGTGCCAGCAGTTACAGGACTAGCGGGATTACATTT. This sequence joins TRBV6-6 and TRBJ2-3; 12 bases line up with TRBD2. The CDR3 is made up of 12 amino acids. The germline gives CDR1 MNHNY, CDR2 SVGAGI (reference sequence).